One sample yielded the 15 T cell receptor beta chains listed below, sequenced in a study of blood T cell repertoires in COVID-19. This table comes from immunoSEQ multiplex PCR, and its TCRdb copy is limited to in-frame clones, with some not included. This sample yields about 45,000 clones, of which more than 80% are seen a single time; about 0.4% belongs to the top ten. The specimen was peripheral blood. Receptors were obtained from a man in his forties or fifties with COVID-19, enrolled during active disease.

The chain joins TRBV7-9 to TRBJ2-2; TRBD2 aligns across 7 bases. This CDR3 comprises 17 residues. Per the germline V gene, CDR1 is SEHNR and CDR2 is FQNEAQ (reference sequence). Unmatched junction bases numbered 13, after V lost 3 bases and J lost 6 bases. As DNA, the CDR3 is TGTGCCAGCAGCTTCCCTCTAAGACTAGCTCGGGCCGGGGAGCTGTTTTTT. It codes for CASSFPLRLARAGELFF.

The chain employs TRBV11-2 and TRBJ1-1; TRBD1 agrees at 9 bases. Germline loops: CDR1 SGHAT, CDR2 FQNNGV. The CDR3 is 15 amino acids. After removal of 5 bases from V and 2 bases from J, the junction contained 6 bases not matched to a gene. The CDR3 region is CASSGYRGLNTEAFF. CDR3 DNA: TGTGCCAGCAGCGGATACAGGGGGCTAAACACTGAAGCTTTCTTT.

V gene TRBV6-5 combines with J gene TRBJ1-5; TRBD1 might be the D (6 bases). The CDR3 totals 15 residues. Germline V CDR1 and CDR2: MNHEY, SVGAGI. V lost 6 bases to trimming and J lost 1 base, with 13 bases between them. CDR3 amino acids: CASSRGHVSNQPQHF. CDR3 in DNA: TGTGCCAGCAGCCGGGGACACGTCAGCAATCAGCCCCAGCATTTT.

The rearrangement joins TRBV7-2 to TRBJ2-5, with 10 bases aligning to TRBD2. The V gene's germline CDR1 is SGHTA and CDR2 FQGNSA. The CDR3 extends over 16 amino acids. Trimming removed 2 bases from V and 1 base from J; junction bases left unmatched: 4. DNA for the CDR3: TGTGCCAGCAGCTTATCGTCTAGCGGGGGCCAAGAGACCCAGTACTTC. Its translation is CASSLSSSGGQETQYF.

The sample holds one count of this clone. The chain joins TRBV5-1 to TRBJ1-5; D unresolved. The length of the CDR3 is 14 residues. V gave up 2 bases and J gave up 3 bases, with 9 bases separating them. Germline V gene data show CDR1 as SGHRS and CDR2 as YFSETQ. The CDR3 DNA is TGCGCCAGCAGCTTAGGAGTTGCCAATCAGCCCCAGCATTTT. This sequence encodes CASSLGVANQPQHF. The full variable domain, completed using reference TRBV5-1 and TRBJ1-5, is KAGVTQTPRYLIKTRGQQVTLSCSPISGHRSVSWYQQTPGQGLQFLFEYFSETQRNKGNFPGRFSGRQFSNSRSEMNVSTLELGDSALYLCASSLGVANQPQHFGDGTRLSIL.

The chain employs TRBV19 and TRBJ1-5; possible D gene TRBD1, 6 bases. The CDR3 has 15 amino acids. Germline V gene sequence: CDR1 LNHDA, CDR2 SQIVND (reference sequence). V shed 3 bases and J shed 6 bases, with 15 bases lying between them. The CDR3 coding sequence is TGTGCCAGTAGTATCTCACGACAGGCCGGTCAGCCCCAGCATTTT. Its protein is CASSISRQAGQPQHF. The whole variable domain, remainder taken from reference TRBV19 and TRBJ1-5, is DGGITQSPKYLFRKEGQNVTLSCEQNLNHDAMYWYRQDPGQGLRLIYYSQIVNDFQKGDIAEGYSVSREKKESFPLTVTSAQKNPTAFYLCASSISRQAGQPQHFGDGTRLSIL.

The CDR3 reads CASSWSSYNSPLHF. DNA for the CDR3: TGTGCCAGCTCTTGGAGCTCCTATAATTCACCCCTCCACTTT. The chain employs TRBV5-6 and TRBJ1-6; D remains unclear. The germline V gene has CDR1 SGHDT and CDR2 YYEEEE. The CDR3 is made up of 14 amino acids. Trimming shortened V by 7 bases and J by 0 bases, and 8 bases separated the two germline ends.

The chain joins TRBV4-1 to TRBJ1-5; 8 bases agree with TRBD1. The CDR3 is made up of 15 amino acids. CDR1 and CDR2 from the germline V gene are MGHRA and YSYEKL. V shed 1 base and J 5 bases; nucleotides not matched to a gene: 4. DNA for the CDR3: TGCGCCAGCAGCCAAGTCGGCAGGGGGCATCAGCCCCAGCATTTT. Amino acid sequence: CASSQVGRGHQPQHF.

CDR3 DNA: TGTGCCAGCAGTCGATCCCGGACTAGGACCTACGAGCAGTACTTC. Its protein product is CASSRSRTRTYEQYF. This rearrangement joins TRBV6-2 or TRBV6-3 to TRBJ2-7; 7 bases fit TRBD2. This CDR3 has 15 residues. The ends lost 5 bases at V and 2 bases at J; junction bases unmatched: 9. CDR1 is MNHEY and CDR2 is SVGEGT in the germline V gene.

This clone was counted once. The chain is built from TRBV18 and TRBJ2-4; maybe TRBD1 (5 bases). The germline gives CDR1 KGHSH, CDR2 LQKENI. Deletions cut 2 bases from V and 2 bases from J, with 7 bases between. This CDR3 is built from 14 residues. CDR3 protein: CASSPGHSKNIQYF. The CDR3 DNA follows: TGTGCCAGCTCACCAGGACATTCCAAAAACATTCAGTACTTC.

This sequence joins TRBV3-1 (or the pseudogene TRBV3-2) and TRBJ2-1; 8 bases line up with TRBD2. With V trimmed by 4 bases and J by 3 bases, 11 bases remained unmatched. Germline CDR1 reads LGHDT; CDR2 reads YNNKEL (reference sequence). There are 17 residues in the CDR3. CDR3 sequence: CASSPGRARGVYNEQFF. The CDR3 DNA sequence: TGTGCCAGCAGCCCCGGGAGGGCTCGAGGGGTCTACAATGAGCAGTTCTTC.

This chain connects TRBV28 to TRBJ1-1; D is possibly TRBD1 (6 bases). The germline V and J ends were trimmed by 6 bases and 9 bases, with 20 bases remaining between them. Per germline, CDR1 MDHEN and CDR2 SYDVKM. This CDR3 is built from 14 residues. The CDR3 DNA reads TGTGCCAGCAGGGCCACCCGGGACATCCTTAAAGCTTTCTTT. This gives the protein CASRATRDILKAFF.

The chain is built from TRBV28 and TRBJ1-5, with D possibly matching TRBD1 (6 bases). The CDR3 extends over 16 amino acids. Trimming left V 3 bases short and J 5 bases short, with 17 bases between. Germline V gene lookup returns CDR1 MDHEN and CDR2 SYDVKM. CDR3: CASSLAGGRGDQPQHF. DNA for the CDR3: TGTGCCAGCAGTTTGGCGGGTGGCAGGGGAGATCAGCCCCAGCATTTT.

This chain links TRBV7-2 with TRBJ2-5; D is possibly TRBD2 (6 bases). CDR3 length: 15 amino acids. V lost 2 bases, J lost 5 bases, and 15 bases lay in between. Germline lookup yields CDR1 SGHTA and CDR2 FQGNSA. The CDR3: CASSLLRGRGETQYF. The CDR3 bases are TGTGCCAGCAGCTTATTGCGGGGACGCGGGGAGACCCAGTACTTC.

The J gene is TRBJ2-3, the V gene TRBV3-1 (or the pseudogene TRBV3-2), with D maybe TRBD2 (6 bases). Germline V gives CDR1 LGHDT, CDR2 YNNKEL (reference sequence). Trimming stripped 4 bases from V and 6 bases from J, with 14 bases between. This CDR3 is built from 14 residues. The CDR3 DNA sequence: TGTGCCAGCAGCCCCCCGGGAGTTCGGGATACGCAGTATTTT. It is translated as CASSPPGVRDTQYF.